This T cell receptor (beta chain) appears in the sequencing data of a study of cytomegalovirus exposure and HLA in healthy donors. Germline CDR1 is SGDLS and CDR2 is YYNGEE. V was trimmed by 2 bases and J by 2 bases, leaving 11 bases between them. The length of the CDR3 is 14 residues. The PCR made use of 60 Vbeta and 13 Jbeta primers. Clones were sequenced by immunoSEQ multiplex PCR, and TCRdb holds only the in-frame ones, with some missing. The repertoire table contains roughly 50,000 clones. This receptor was identified in a woman aged 40 to 50 in good health and CMV-seronegative. The V gene is TRBV9, the J gene TRBJ2-7; D may be TRBD2 (6 bases). Specimen: PBMCs. The CDR3 DNA reads TGTGCCAGCAGCGTTAGGTGGGAGGCCTACGAGCAGTACTTC. The encoded protein is CASSVRWEAYEQYF.